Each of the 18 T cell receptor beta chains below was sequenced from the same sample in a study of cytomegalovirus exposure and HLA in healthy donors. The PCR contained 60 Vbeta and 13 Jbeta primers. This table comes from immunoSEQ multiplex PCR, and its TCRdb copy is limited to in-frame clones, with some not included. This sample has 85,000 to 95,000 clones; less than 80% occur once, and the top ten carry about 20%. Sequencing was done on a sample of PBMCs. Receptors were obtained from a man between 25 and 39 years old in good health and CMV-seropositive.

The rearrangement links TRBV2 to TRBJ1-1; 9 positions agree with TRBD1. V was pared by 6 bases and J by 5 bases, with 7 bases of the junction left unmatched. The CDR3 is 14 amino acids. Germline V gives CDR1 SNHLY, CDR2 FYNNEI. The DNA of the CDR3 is TGTGCCAGCAGCGGGGGACAGGGACGGACTGAAGCTTTCTTT. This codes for CASSGGQGRTEAFF.

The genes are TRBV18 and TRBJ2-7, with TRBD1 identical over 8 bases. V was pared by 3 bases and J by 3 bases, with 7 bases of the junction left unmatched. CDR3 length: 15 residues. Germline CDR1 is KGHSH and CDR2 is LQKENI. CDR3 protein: CASSPLSDRGYEQYF. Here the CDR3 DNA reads TGTGCCAGCTCACCTTTATCTGACAGGGGCTACGAGCAGTACTTC.

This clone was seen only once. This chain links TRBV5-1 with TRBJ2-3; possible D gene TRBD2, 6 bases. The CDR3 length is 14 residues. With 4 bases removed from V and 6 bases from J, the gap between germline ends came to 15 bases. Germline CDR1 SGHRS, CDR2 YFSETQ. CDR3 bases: TGCGCCAGCAGCATTACCGGGACTGAGGATACGCAGTATTTT. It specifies CASSITGTEDTQYF.

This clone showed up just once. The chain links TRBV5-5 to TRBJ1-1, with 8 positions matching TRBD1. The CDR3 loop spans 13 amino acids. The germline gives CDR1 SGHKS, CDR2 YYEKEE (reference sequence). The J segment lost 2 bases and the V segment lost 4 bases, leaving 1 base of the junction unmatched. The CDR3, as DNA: TGTGCCAGCAGCGGACAGGGAAACACTGAAGCTTTCTTT. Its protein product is CASSGQGNTEAFF. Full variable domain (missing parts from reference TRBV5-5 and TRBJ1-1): DAGVTQSPTHLIKTRGQQVTLRCSPISGHKSVSWYQQVLGQGPQFIFQYYEKEERGRGNFPDRFSARQFPNYSSELNVNALLLGDSALYLCASSGQGNTEAFFGQGTRLTVV.

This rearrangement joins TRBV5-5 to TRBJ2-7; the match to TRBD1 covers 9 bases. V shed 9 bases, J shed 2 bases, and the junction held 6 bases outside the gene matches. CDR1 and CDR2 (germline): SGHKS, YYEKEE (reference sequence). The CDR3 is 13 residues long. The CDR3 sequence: CATRQGEAYEQYF. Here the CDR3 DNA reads TGTGCCACCAGACAGGGGGAGGCCTACGAGCAGTACTTC.

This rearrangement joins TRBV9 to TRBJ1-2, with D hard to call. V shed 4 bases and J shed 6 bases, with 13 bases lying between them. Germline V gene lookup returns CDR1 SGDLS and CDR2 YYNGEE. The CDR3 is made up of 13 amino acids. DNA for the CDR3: TGTGCCAGCAGCCCCCGTACATCTCATGGCTACACCTTC. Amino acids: CASSPRTSHGYTF. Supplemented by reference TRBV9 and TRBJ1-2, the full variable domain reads DSGVTQTPKHLITATGQRVTLRCSPRSGDLSVYWYQQSLDQGLQFLIQYYNGEERAKGNILERFSAQQFPDLHSELNLSSLELGDSALYFCASSPRTSHGYTFGSGTRLTVV.

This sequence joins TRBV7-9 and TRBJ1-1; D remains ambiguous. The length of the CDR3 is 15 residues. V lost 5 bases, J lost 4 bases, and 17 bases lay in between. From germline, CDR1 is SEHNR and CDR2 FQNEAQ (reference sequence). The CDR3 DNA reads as TGTGCCAGCAGCCTCGCGTGGGCACGGGGCACTGAAGCTTTCTTT. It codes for CASSLAWARGTEAFF.

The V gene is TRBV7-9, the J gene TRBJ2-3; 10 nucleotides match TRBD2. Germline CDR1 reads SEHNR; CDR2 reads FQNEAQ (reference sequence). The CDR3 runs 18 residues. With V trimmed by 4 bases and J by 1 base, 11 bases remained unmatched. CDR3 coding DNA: TGTGCCAGCAGCTCCCAGCGGGGGGGCCGACTCGGCACAGATACGCAGTATTTT. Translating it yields CASSSQRGGRLGTDTQYF.

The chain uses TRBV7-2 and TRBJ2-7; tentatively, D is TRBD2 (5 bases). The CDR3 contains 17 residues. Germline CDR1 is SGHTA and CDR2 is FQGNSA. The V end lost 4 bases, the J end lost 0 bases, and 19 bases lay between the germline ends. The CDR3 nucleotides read TGTGCCAGCAGCTCCCCCCTGAGAGGGAGAAGCTCCTACGAGCAGTACTTC. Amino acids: CASSSPLRGRSSYEQYF.

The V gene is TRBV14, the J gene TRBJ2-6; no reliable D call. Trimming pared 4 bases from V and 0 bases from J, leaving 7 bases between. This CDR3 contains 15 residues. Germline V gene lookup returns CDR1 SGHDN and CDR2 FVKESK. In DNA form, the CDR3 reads TGTGCCAGCAGCCCTTATGTCTCTGGGGCCAACGTCCTGACTTTC. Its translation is CASSPYVSGANVLTF. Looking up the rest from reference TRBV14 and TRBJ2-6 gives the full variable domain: EAGVTQFPSHSVIEKGQTVTLRCDPISGHDNLYWYRRVMGKEIKFLLHFVKESKQDESGMPNNRFLAERTGGTYSTLKVQPAELEDSGVYFCASSPYVSGANVLTFGAGSRLTVL.

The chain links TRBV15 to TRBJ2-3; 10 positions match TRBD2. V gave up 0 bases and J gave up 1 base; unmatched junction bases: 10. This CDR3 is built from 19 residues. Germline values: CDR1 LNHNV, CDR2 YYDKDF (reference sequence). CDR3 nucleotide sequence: TGTGCCACCAGCAGAGATAGTCTTGGGCTAGCGGGGGGCACAGATACGCAGTATTTT. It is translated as CATSRDSLGLAGGTDTQYF. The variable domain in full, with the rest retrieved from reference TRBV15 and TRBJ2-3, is DAMVIQNPRYQVTQFGKPVTLSCSQTLNHNVMYWYQQKSSQAPKLLFHYYDKDFNNEADTPDNFQSRRPNTSFCFLDIRSPGLGDTAMYLCATSRDSLGLAGGTDTQYFGPGTRLTVL.

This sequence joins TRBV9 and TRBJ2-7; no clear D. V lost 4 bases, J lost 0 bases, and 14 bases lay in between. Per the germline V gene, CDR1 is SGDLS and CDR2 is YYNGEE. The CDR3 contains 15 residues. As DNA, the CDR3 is TGTGCCAGCAGCCCATACGCGGTCAGCTCCTACGAGCAGTACTTC. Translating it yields CASSPYAVSSYEQYF.

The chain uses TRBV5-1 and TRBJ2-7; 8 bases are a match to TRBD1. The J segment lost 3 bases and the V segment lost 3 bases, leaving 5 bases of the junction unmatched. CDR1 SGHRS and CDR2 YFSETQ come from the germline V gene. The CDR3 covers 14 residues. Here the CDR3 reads CASSSWTGIYEQYF. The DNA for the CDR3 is TGCGCCAGCAGCTCCTGGACAGGGATCTACGAGCAGTACTTC.

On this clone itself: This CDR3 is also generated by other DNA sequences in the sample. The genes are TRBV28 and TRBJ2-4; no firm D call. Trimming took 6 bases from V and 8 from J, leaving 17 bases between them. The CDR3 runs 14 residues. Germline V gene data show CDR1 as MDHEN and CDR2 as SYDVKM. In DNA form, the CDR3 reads TGTGCCAGCAGACCGGTCGGCGGAGAGGACATTCAGTACTTC. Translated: CASRPVGGEDIQYF.

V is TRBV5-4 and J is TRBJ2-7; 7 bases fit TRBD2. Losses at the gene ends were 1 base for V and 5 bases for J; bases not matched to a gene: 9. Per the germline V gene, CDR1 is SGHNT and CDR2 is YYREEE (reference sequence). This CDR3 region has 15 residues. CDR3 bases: TGTGCCAGCAGCTTGAGGGGCGGGAGCCCCCACGAGCAGTACTTC. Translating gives CASSLRGGSPHEQYF.

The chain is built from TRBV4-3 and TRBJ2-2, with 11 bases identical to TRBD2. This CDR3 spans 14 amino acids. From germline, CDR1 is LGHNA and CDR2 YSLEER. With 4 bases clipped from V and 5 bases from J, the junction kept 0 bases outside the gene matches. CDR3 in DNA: TGCGCCAGCAGCCCTAGCGGGAGGACCGGGGAGCTGTTTTTT. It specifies CASSPSGRTGELFF.

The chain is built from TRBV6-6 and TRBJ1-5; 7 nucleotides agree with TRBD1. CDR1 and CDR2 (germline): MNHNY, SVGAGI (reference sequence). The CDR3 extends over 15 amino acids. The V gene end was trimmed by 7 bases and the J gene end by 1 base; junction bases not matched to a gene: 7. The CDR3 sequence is CASTPHRGSNQPQHF. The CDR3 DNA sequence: TGTGCCAGCACCCCCCACAGGGGCAGCAATCAGCCCCAGCATTTT.

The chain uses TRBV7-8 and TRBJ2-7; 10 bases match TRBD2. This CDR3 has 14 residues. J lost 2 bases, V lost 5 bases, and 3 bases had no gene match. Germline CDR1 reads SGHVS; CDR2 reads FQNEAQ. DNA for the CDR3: TGTGCCAGCAGCCCAGGACTAGCGGCCTACGAGCAGTACTTC. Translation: CASSPGLAAYEQYF.